This T cell receptor (beta chain) was sequenced for a study of naive and memory T cell subsets. Findings of the study overall: From naive to CM, EM and EMRA, diversity decreased and Gini increased. Especially in CD8 cells, naive repertoires contained a few larger clonotypes, possibly CD45RA-re-expressing memory cells. In naive cells, over 95% of TCR sequences were seen only once.

Germline loops: CDR1 MNHEY, CDR2 SMNVEV (reference sequence). The CDR3 is 14 residues long. V shed 7 bases and J shed 1 base, with 10 bases lying between them. Two oligonucleotides, mixed equimolar, formed the beta constant-region primer covering TRBC1 and TRBC2. Four rounds of PCR amplified the ligated cDNA using nested alpha and beta constant-region primers plus SP2. TCRdb fed the UMI-ligation and nested PCR reads into MiXCR, producing one record per CDR3 protein. The table lists over 80,000 distinct CDR3 sequences, about 11% of them singletons. About this clonotype itself: Its antigen is still unknown.

Four subsets defined by CD45RA and CD27 were sorted after CD3, CD4, CD8 and live/dead staining. J is TRBJ2-2 and V is TRBV27; perhaps TRBD2 as D (6 bases). The sequenced material came from naive CD4+ T cells from blood. The source of this sequence is a human donor in good health. Here the CDR3 DNA reads TGTGCCAGCAAGCGGGCAGGGAACACCGGGGAGCTGTTTTTT. Amino acids: CASKRAGNTGELFF.